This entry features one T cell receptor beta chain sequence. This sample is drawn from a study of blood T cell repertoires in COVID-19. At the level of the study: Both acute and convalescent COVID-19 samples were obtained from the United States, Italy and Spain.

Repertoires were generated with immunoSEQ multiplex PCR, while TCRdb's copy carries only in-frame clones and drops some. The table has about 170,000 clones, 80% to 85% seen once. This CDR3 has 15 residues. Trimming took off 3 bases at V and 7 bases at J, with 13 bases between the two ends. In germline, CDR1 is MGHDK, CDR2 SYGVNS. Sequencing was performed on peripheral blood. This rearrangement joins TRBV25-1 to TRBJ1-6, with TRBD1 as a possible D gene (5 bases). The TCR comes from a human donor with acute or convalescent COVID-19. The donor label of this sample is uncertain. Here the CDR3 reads CASSDTGGGNSPLHF. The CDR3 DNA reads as TGTGCCAGCAGTGATACGGGGGGAGGGAATTCACCCCTCCACTTT.